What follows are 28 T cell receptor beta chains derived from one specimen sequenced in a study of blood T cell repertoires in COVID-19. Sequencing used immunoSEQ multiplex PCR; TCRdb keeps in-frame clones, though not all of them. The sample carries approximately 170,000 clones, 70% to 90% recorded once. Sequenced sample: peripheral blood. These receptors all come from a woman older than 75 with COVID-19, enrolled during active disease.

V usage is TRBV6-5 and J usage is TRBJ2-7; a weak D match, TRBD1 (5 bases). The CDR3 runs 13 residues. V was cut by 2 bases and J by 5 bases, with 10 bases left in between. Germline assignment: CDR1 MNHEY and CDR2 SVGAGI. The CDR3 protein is CASSYPGRDEQYF. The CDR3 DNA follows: TGTGCCAGCAGTTACCCAGGGCGAGACGAGCAGTACTTC.

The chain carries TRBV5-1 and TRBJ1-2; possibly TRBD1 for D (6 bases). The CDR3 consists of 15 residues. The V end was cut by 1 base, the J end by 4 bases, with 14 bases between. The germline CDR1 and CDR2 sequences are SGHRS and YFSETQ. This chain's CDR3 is CASSLLGQPSYGYTF. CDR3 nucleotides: TGCGCCAGCAGCTTGTTGGGACAACCGAGCTATGGCTACACCTTC.

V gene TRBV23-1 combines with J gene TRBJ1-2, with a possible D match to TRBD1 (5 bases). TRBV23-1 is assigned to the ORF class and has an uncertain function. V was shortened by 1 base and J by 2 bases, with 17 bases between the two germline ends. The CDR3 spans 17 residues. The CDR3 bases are TGCGCCAGCAGTCAATTCGAGACAGCAAAGGTAAACTATGGCTACACCTTC. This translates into CASSQFETAKVNYGYTF.

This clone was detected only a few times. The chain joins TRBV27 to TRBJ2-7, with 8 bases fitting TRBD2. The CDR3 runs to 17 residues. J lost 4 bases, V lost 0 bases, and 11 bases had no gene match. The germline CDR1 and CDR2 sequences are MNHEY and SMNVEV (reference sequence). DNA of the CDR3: TGTGCCAGCAGTTTATCGACTACGGGACTAGGGGGTTACGAGCAGTACTTC. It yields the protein CASSLSTTGLGGYEQYF.

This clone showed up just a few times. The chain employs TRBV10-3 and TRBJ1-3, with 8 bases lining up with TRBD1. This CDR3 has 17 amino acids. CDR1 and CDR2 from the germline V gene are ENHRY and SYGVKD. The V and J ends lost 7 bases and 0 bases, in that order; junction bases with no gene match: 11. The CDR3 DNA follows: TGTGCCATCACCCCAGACAGGGGCCCATTCTCTGGAAACACCATATATTTT. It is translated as CAITPDRGPFSGNTIYF.

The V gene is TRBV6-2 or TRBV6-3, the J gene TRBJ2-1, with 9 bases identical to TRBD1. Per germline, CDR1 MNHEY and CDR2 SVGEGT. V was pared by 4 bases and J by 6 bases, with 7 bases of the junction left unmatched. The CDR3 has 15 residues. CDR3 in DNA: TGTGCCAGCAGTTTATTTGGGACAGGGATCAATGAGCAGTTCTTC. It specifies CASSLFGTGINEQFF.

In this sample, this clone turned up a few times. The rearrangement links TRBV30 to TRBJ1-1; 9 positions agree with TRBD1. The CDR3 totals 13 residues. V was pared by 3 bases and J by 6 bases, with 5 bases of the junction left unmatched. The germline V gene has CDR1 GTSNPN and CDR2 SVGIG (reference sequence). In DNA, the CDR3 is TGTGCCTGGAGGGGGACAGGGACCCCTGAAGCTTTCTTT. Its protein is CAWRGTGTPEAFF.

The CDR3 reads CASSQDPGGLGNEQYF. The DNA for the CDR3 is TGTGCCAGCAGCCAAGATCCAGGGGGGCTCGGTAACGAGCAGTACTTC. The V gene is TRBV3-1 (or the pseudogene TRBV3-2), the J gene TRBJ2-7; tentatively, D is TRBD1 (7 bases). Germline assignment: CDR1 LGHDT and CDR2 YNNKEL (reference sequence). The CDR3 covers 16 residues. Trimming removed 0 bases from V and 5 bases from J, with 17 bases in between.

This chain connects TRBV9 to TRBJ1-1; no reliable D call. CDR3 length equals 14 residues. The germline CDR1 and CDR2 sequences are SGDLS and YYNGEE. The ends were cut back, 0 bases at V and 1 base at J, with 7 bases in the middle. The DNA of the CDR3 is TGTGCCAGCAGCGTAGGTTCCGGGAACACTGAAGCTTTCTTT. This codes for CASSVGSGNTEAFF.

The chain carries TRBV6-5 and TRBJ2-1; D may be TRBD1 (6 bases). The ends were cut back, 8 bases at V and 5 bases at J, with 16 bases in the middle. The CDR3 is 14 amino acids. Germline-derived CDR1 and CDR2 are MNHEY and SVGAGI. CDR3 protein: CASRRDTSNNEQFF. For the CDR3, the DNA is TGTGCCAGCCGCCGGGACACCTCTAACAATGAGCAGTTCTTC.

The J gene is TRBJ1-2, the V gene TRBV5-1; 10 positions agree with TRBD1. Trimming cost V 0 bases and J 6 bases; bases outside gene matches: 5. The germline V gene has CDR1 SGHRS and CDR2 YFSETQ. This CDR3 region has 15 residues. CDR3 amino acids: CASSLGPGTGDGYTF. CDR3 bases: TGCGCCAGCAGCTTGGGTCCGGGGACAGGGGATGGCTACACCTTC.

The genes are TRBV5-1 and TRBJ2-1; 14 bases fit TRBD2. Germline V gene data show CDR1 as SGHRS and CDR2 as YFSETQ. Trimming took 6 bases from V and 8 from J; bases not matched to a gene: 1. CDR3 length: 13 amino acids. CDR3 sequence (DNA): TGCGCCAGCACGGGACTAGCGGGAGATGAGCAGTTCTTC. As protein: CASTGLAGDEQFF.

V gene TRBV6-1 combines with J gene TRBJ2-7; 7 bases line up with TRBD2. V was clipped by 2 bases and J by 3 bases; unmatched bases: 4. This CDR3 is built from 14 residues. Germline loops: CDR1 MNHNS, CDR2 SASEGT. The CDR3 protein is CASSERLADYEQYF. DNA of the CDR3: TGTGCCAGCAGTGAAAGACTAGCAGACTACGAGCAGTACTTC.

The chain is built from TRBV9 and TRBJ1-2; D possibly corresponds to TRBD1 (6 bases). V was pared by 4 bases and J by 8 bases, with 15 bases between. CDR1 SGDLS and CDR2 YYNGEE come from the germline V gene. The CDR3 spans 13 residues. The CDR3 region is CASSLTGARGYTF. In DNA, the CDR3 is TGTGCCAGCAGCTTGACAGGTGCGAGGGGCTACACCTTC. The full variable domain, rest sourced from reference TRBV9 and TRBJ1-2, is DSGVTQTPKHLITATGQRVTLRCSPRSGDLSVYWYQQSLDQGLQFLIQYYNGEERAKGNILERFSAQQFPDLHSELNLSSLELGDSALYFCASSLTGARGYTFGSGTRLTVV.

CDR3 sequence (DNA): TGTGCCAGCAGCGCGCCCCTGAGCACAGATACGCAGTATTTT. Protein sequence: CASSAPLSTDTQYF. The chain uses TRBV7-9 and TRBJ2-3, with unresolved D. Trimming removed 5 bases at V and 0 bases at J, with 9 bases between. This CDR3 contains 14 residues. Germline V CDR1 and CDR2: SEHNR, FQNEAQ (reference sequence).

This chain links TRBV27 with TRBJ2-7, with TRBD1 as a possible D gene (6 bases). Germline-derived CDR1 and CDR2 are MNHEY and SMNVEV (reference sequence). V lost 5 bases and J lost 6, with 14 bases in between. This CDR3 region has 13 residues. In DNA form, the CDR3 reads TGTGCCAGCAGTCTGCGGACAGAGGGCGAGCAGTACTTC. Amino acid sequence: CASSLRTEGEQYF.

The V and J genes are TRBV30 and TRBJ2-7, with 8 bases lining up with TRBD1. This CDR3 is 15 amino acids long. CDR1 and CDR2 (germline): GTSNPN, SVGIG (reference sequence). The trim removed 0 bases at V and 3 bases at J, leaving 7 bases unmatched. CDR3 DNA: TGTGCCTGGAGTGTAGGGCAGGGGGCATTCTACGAGCAGTACTTC. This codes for CAWSVGQGAFYEQYF. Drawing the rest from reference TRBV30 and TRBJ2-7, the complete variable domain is SQTIHQWPATLVQPVGSPLSLECTVEGTSNPNLYWYRQAAGRGLQLLFYSVGIGQISSEVPQNLSASRPQDRQFILSSKKLLLSDSGFYLCAWSVGQGAFYEQYFGPGTRLTVT.

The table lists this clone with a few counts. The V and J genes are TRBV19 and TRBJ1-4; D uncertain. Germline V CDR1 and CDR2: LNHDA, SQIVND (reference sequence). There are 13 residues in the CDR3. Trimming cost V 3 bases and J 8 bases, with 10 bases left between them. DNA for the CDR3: TGTGCCAGTAGTATGAGCGTTGGCGAAAAACTGTTTTTT. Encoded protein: CASSMSVGEKLFF.

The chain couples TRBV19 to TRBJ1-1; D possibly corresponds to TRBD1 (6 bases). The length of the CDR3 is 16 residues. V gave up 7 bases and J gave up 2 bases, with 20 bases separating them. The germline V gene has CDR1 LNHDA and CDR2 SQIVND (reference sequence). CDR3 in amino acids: CASKGHPTGINTEAFF. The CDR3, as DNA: TGTGCCAGTAAAGGCCACCCTACAGGGATCAACACTGAAGCTTTCTTT.

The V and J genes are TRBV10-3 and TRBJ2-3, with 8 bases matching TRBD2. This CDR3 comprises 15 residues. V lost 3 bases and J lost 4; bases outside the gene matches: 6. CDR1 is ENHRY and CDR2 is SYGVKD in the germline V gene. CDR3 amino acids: CAISDLAGSADTQYF. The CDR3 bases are TGTGCCATCAGTGATTTAGCGGGAAGTGCAGATACGCAGTATTTT.

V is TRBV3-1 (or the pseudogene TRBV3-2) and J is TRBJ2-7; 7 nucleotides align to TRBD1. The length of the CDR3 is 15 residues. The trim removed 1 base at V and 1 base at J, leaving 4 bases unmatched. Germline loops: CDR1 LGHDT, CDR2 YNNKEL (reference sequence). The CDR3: CASSQGSRGSYEQYF. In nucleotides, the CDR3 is TGTGCCAGCAGCCAAGGTAGCAGGGGGTCCTACGAGCAGTACTTC.

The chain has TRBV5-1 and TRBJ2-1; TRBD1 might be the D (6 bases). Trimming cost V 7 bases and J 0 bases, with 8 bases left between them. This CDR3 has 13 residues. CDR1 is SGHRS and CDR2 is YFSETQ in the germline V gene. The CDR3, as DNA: TGCGCCAGCGGACAGAGCTCCTACAATGAGCAGTTCTTC. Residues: CASGQSSYNEQFF.

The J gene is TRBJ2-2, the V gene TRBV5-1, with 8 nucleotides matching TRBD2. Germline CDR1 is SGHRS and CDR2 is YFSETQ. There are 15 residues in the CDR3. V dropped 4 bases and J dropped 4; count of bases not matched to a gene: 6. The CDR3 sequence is CASSQAGTSTGELFF. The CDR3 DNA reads TGCGCCAGCAGCCAAGCCGGGACTAGCACCGGGGAGCTGTTTTTT.

DNA for the CDR3: TGTGCCAGAAGCTTGAAGGGGTTCTCCTACGAGCAGTACTTC. It encodes CARSLKGFSYEQYF. The chain employs TRBV5-3 and TRBJ2-7, with D possibly being TRBD1 (5 bases). TRBV5-3 is known as an ORF, though its function is uncertain. The CDR3 totals 14 residues. V lost 1 base, J lost 0 bases, and 8 bases lay in between.

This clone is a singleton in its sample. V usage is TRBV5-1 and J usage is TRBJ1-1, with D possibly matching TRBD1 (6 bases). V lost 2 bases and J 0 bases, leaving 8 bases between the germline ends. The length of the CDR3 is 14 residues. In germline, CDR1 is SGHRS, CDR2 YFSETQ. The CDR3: CASSFGQLNTEAFF. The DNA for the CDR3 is TGCGCCAGCAGCTTCGGACAGCTGAACACTGAAGCTTTCTTT.

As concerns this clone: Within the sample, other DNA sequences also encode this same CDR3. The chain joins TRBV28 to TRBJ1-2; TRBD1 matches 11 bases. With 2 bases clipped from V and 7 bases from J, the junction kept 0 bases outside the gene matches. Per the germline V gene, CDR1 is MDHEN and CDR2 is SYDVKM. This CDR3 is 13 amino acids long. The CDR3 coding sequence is TGTGCCAGCAGTTTAGGGACAGGGGGTGGCTACACCTTC. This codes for CASSLGTGGGYTF.

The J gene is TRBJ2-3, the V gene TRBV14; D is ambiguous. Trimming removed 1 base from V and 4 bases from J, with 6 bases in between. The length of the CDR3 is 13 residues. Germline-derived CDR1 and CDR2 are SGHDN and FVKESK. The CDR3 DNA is TGTGCCAGCAGCCAAGGTCGCGCAGATACGCAGTATTTT. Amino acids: CASSQGRADTQYF.

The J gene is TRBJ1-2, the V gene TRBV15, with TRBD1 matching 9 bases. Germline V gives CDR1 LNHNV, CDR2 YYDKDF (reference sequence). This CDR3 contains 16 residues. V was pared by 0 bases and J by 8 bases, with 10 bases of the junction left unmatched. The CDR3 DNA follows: TGTGCCACCAGCAGAGATCGTAACAGGGGGCTTGGGGGCTACACCTTC. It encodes CATSRDRNRGLGGYTF. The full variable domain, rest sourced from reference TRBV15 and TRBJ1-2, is DAMVIQNPRYQVTQFGKPVTLSCSQTLNHNVMYWYQQKSSQAPKLLFHYYDKDFNNEADTPDNFQSRRPNTSFCFLDIRSPGLGDTAMYLCATSRDRNRGLGGYTFGSGTRLTVV.